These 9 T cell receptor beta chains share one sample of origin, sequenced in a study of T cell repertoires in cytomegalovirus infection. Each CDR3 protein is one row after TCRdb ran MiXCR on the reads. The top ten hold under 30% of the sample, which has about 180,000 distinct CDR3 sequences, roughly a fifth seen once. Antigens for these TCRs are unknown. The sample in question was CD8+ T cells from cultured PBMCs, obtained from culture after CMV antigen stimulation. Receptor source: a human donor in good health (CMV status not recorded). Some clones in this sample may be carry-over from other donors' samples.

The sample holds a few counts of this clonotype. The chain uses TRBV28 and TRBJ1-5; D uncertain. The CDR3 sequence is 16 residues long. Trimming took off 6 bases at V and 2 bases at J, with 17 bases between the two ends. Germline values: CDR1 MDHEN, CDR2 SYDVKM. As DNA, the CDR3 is TGTGCCAGCAGACCAGACTCGGACGGACGCAATCAGCCCCAGCATTTT. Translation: CASRPDSDGRNQPQHF.

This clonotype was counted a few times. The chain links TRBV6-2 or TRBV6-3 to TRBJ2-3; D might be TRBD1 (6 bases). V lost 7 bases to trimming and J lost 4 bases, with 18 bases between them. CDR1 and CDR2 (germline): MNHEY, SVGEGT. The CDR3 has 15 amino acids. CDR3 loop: CASNEDRRWADTQYF. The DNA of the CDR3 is TGTGCCAGCAACGAAGACAGGAGATGGGCAGATACGCAGTATTTT.

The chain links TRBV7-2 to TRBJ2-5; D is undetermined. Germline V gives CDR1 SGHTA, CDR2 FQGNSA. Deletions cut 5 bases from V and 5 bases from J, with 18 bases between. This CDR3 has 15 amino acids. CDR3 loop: CASSPRHTFRETQYF. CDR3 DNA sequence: TGTGCCAGCAGCCCCCGCCATACCTTCCGTGAGACCCAGTACTTC.

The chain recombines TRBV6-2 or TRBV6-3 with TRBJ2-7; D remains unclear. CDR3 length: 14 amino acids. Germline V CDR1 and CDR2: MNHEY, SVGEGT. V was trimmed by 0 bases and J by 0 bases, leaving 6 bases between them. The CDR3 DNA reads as TGTGCCAGCAGTTACTCAGGATTCTCCTACGAGCAGTACTTC. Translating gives CASSYSGFSYEQYF.

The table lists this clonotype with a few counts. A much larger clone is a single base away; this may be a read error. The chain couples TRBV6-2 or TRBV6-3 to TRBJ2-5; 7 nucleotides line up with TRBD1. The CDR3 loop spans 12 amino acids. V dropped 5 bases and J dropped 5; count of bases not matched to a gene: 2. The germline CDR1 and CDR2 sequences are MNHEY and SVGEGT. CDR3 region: CASSPQGETQYF. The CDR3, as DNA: TGTGCCAGCAGTCCACAGGGGGAGACCCAGTACTTC.

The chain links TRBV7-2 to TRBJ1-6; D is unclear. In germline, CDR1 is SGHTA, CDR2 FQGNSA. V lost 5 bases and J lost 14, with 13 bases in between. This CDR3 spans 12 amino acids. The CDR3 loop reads CASSPRSQTLHF. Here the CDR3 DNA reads TGTGCCAGCAGCCCGCGGTCCCAGACCCTCCACTTT.

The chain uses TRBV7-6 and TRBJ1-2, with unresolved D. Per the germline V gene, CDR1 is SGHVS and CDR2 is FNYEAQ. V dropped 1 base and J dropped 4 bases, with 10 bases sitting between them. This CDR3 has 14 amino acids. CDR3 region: CASSLGRTSYGYTF. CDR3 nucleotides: TGTGCCAGCAGCTTAGGGAGGACCTCCTATGGCTACACCTTC.

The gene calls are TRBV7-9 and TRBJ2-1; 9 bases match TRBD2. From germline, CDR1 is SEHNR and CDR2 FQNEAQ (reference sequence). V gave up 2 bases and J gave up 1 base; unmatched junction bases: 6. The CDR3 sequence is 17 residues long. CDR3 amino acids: CASSLPGLAGSYNEQFF. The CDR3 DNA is TGTGCCAGCAGCTTACCGGGACTAGCAGGGTCCTACAATGAGCAGTTCTTC.

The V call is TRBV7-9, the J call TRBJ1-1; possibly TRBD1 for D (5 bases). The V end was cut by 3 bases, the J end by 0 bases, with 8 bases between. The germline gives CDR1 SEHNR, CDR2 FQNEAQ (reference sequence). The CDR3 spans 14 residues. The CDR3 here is CASSFRELNTEAFF. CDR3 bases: TGTGCCAGCAGCTTCAGGGAGTTGAACACTGAAGCTTTCTTT.